This passage covers 31 T cell receptor beta chains from one sample sequenced in a study of radiotherapy plus CTLA-4 blockade in lung cancer. The method was immunoSEQ multiplex PCR; TCRdb's version includes in-frame clones alone and lacks a portion of them. The sample records 90,000 to 100,000 clones, 82% being singletons. The sequencing here drew on peripheral blood, taken from a patient treated with radiotherapy plus ipilimumab. The receptor source for this set is a human donor with non-small cell lung cancer that progressed on radiotherapy plus ipilimumab.

The chain recombines TRBV19 with TRBJ1-1; 7 nucleotides match TRBD1. The CDR3 runs to 15 residues. The ends lost 4 bases at V and 0 bases at J; junction bases unmatched: 5. Per the germline V gene, CDR1 is LNHDA and CDR2 is SQIVND (reference sequence). This chain's CDR3 is CASSTPGQLNTEAFF. CDR3 in DNA: TGTGCCAGTAGTACCCCGGGACAGTTGAACACTGAAGCTTTCTTT.

The gene calls are TRBV6-1 and TRBJ2-2; 9 positions agree with TRBD1. Germline values: CDR1 MNHNS, CDR2 SASEGT. The CDR3 contains 15 residues. The trim removed 5 bases at V and 7 bases at J, leaving 8 bases unmatched. For the CDR3, the DNA is TGTGCCAGCAGTATTCCGGGACAGGGTAACGGGGAGCTGTTTTTT. This encodes CASSIPGQGNGELFF.

The chain combines TRBV19 with TRBJ2-5; TRBD2 aligns across 7 bases. The V and J ends lost 7 bases and 4 bases, in that order; junction bases with no gene match: 6. The length of the CDR3 is 13 residues. Germline CDR1 and CDR2: LNHDA and SQIVND (reference sequence). CDR3 nucleotides: TGTGCCAGTACAGGGAGGGCTGGAGAGACCCAGTACTTC. As protein: CASTGRAGETQYF.

The CDR3 sequence: CASSWAGPPEETQYF. CDR3 in DNA: TGTGCCAGCAGTTGGGCGGGACCGCCTGAGGAGACCCAGTACTTC. This rearrangement joins TRBV28 to TRBJ2-5, with D possibly matching TRBD2 (6 bases). The CDR3 extends over 15 amino acids. Germline V gene lookup returns CDR1 MDHEN and CDR2 SYDVKM. V was cut by 4 bases and J by 5 bases, with 17 bases left in between. Complete variable domain (other parts from reference TRBV28 and TRBJ2-5): DVKVTQSSRYLVKRTGEKVFLECVQDMDHENMFWYRQDPGLGLRLIYFSYDVKMKEKGDIPEGYSVSREKKERFSLILESASTNQTSMYLCASSWAGPPEETQYFGPGTRLLVL.

CDR3 coding DNA: TGTGCCAGCAGACCGACAGGTTTTGAAAAACTGTTTTTT. Translated: CASRPTGFEKLFF. The chain carries TRBV6-1 and TRBJ1-4; maybe TRBD1 (6 bases). Germline V lookup: CDR1 MNHNS, CDR2 SASEGT. This CDR3 is 13 amino acids long. Trimming left V 6 bases short and J 7 bases short, with 12 bases between.

The gene calls are TRBV28 and TRBJ1-2; a possible D gene is TRBD1 (5 bases). Germline V gene data show CDR1 as MDHEN and CDR2 as SYDVKM. Trimming took off 6 bases at V and 1 base at J, with 12 bases between the two ends. The CDR3 runs to 14 residues. CDR3 sequence: CASRLRGGNYGYTF. DNA for the CDR3: TGTGCCAGCAGGCTCCGCGGGGGTAACTATGGCTACACCTTC.

As concerns this clone: One end of the junction is discordant with germline, which a read error may explain. The chain couples TRBV6-5 to TRBJ2-7; the match to TRBD1 covers 9 bases. CDR1 and CDR2 from the germline V gene are MNHEY and SVGAGI. This CDR3 contains 13 residues. The CDR3 reads CASGPQGAREQHF. The CDR3 DNA is TGTGCCAGCGGTCCACAGGGGGCGCGTGAGCAGCACTTC.

The chain employs TRBV2 and TRBJ1-3; D is unresolved. The CDR3 sequence is 16 residues long. Germline values: CDR1 SNHLY, CDR2 FYNNEI. V was pared by 1 base and J by 3 bases, with 13 bases between. CDR3 in amino acids: CASSEGGRWGGNTIYF. The CDR3 DNA is TGTGCCAGCAGTGAAGGCGGTCGTTGGGGTGGAAACACCATATATTTT.

J is TRBJ1-2 and V is TRBV6-6; TRBD1 is a possible D gene (6 bases). CDR1 is MNHNY, CDR2 SVGAGI, per germline (reference sequence). The CDR3 length is 14 residues. V lost 2 bases to trimming and J lost 6 bases, with 13 bases between them. DNA of the CDR3: TGTGCCAGCAGTTACACCGGGACAAAAAATGGCTACACCTTC. It codes for CASSYTGTKNGYTF.

This chain joins TRBV10-3 and TRBJ2-1; a possible D gene is TRBD1 (5 bases). Trimming took off 8 bases at V and 8 bases at J, with 25 bases between the two ends. Germline loops: CDR1 ENHRY, CDR2 SYGVKD. The CDR3 covers 16 residues. CDR3 amino acids: CAIGEEQGMVNYEQFF. CDR3 nucleotides: TGTGCCATCGGCGAAGAGCAGGGAATGGTCAACTATGAGCAGTTCTTC.

This clone was seen a single time. The J gene is TRBJ2-7, the V gene TRBV19; either TRBD1 or TRBD2 may supply D (5 bases each). Trimming took off 3 bases at V and 2 bases at J, with 23 bases between the two ends. The length of the CDR3 is 18 residues. The V gene's germline CDR1 is LNHDA and CDR2 SQIVND (reference sequence). The CDR3 loop reads CASSISRSSPGPPYEQYF. The CDR3 nucleotides read TGTGCCAGTAGTATCTCCCGAAGTTCCCCGGGGCCTCCCTACGAGCAGTACTTC.

The genes are TRBV28 and TRBJ1-3; 7 nucleotides agree with TRBD1. CDR3 length equals 14 residues. Germline V CDR1 and CDR2: MDHEN, SYDVKM. Trimming took 3 bases from V and 7 from J; bases not matched to a gene: 6. The CDR3, as DNA: TGTGCCAGCAGTTTGTATGGGGACAGCAACACCATATATTTT. It encodes CASSLYGDSNTIYF.

This chain joins TRBV7-8 and TRBJ2-5; TRBD1 matches 8 bases. This CDR3 has 15 amino acids. Germline CDR1 SGHVS, CDR2 FQNEAQ. V lost 3 bases to trimming and J lost 2 bases; unmatched junction nucleotides: 5. The CDR3 DNA reads TGTGCCAGCAGCTTTACCAGGGGGCTACAAGAGACCCAGTACTTC. Protein product: CASSFTRGLQETQYF. Combining the CDR3 with reference TRBV7-8 and TRBJ2-5 gives the whole variable domain GAGVSQSPRYKVAKRGQDVALRCDPISGHVSLFWYQQALGQGPEFLTYFQNEAQLDKSGLPSDRFFAERPEGSVSTLKIQRTQQEDSAVYLCASSFTRGLQETQYFGPGTRLLVL.

This clone was recorded a few times. The genes are TRBV4-2 and TRBJ2-3, with D hard to call. Trimming took off 0 bases at V and 4 bases at J, with 11 bases between the two ends. This CDR3 has 15 amino acids. Germline V gene lookup returns CDR1 LGHNA and CDR2 YNFKEQ. The CDR3 DNA reads TGTGCCAGCAGCCAAGATCTTGCGGCGGCAGATACGCAGTATTTT. As protein: CASSQDLAAADTQYF.

V is TRBV21-1 and J is TRBJ1-1; the table's D call of TRBD1 was not tested on the DNA. TRBV21-1 is tagged as a pseudogene. The CDR3 is made up of 19 amino acids. The CDR3 DNA follows: TGTGCCAGCAGCAAAGCGTTCGTGGACAGGGGTCCGATGAACACTGAAGCTTTCTTT. Its translation is CASSKAFVDRGPMNTEAFF.

CDR3 sequence: CASSATSGTGNGYTF. CDR3 DNA: TGTGCCAGCAGCGCAACCTCCGGGACAGGGAATGGCTACACCTTC. The chain recombines TRBV5-4 with TRBJ1-2, with 9 bases lining up with TRBD1. Germline trimming cut 4 bases from V and 6 bases from J; bases unmatched to any gene: 10. The CDR3 covers 15 residues. Germline V gene data show CDR1 as SGHNT and CDR2 as YYREEE (reference sequence).

J is TRBJ1-5 and V is TRBV27; D uncertain. Germline CDR1 MNHEY, CDR2 SMNVEV (reference sequence). The V end lost 1 base, the J end lost 0 bases, and 19 bases lay between the germline ends. The CDR3 is 19 residues long. CDR3 bases: TGTGCCAGCAGTTTATACCCCCCAGGCCGCGGGTATAGCAATCAGCCCCAGCATTTT. Protein: CASSLYPPGRGYSNQPQHF.

V gene TRBV30 combines with J gene TRBJ1-2; D is uncertain. This CDR3 contains 13 residues. Trimming shortened V by 4 bases and J by 2 bases, and 11 bases separated the two germline ends. Per the germline V gene, CDR1 is GTSNPN and CDR2 is SVGIG (reference sequence). The CDR3 DNA reads TGTGCCTGGACGACTGTAGGGAACTATGGCTACACCTTC. Translating it yields CAWTTVGNYGYTF.

The genes are TRBV7-8 and TRBJ1-2; D unclear. V lost 5 bases to trimming and J lost 7 bases, with 14 bases between them. Per germline, CDR1 SGHVS and CDR2 FQNEAQ. This CDR3 comprises 13 residues. The CDR3 protein is CASSPKGGVGYTF. The DNA of the CDR3 is TGTGCCAGCAGCCCTAAGGGTGGAGTTGGCTACACCTTC.

This chain joins TRBV5-6 and TRBJ1-3; D remains ambiguous. Trimming took 1 base from V and 2 from J, leaving 10 bases between them. This CDR3 is 15 amino acids long. Germline V gene sequence: CDR1 SGHDT, CDR2 YYEEEE. CDR3 nucleotides: TGTGCCAGCAGCTTGTTTGGGCTTACTGGAAACACCATATATTTT. This sequence encodes CASSLFGLTGNTIYF.

This chain joins TRBV5-4 and TRBJ2-3; 8 nucleotides agree with TRBD1. Losses at the gene ends were 4 bases for V and 14 bases for J; bases not matched to a gene: 9. CDR1 is SGHNT and CDR2 is YYREEE in the germline V gene (reference sequence). The CDR3 runs 12 residues. The CDR3 DNA follows: TGTGCCAGCAGCACCCAGGGGGCCCCTCCGTATTTT. Amino acids: CASSTQGAPPYF.

The rearrangement joins TRBV19 to TRBJ1-4; 8 bases map to TRBD1. Trimming took 5 bases from V and 3 from J; bases not matched to a gene: 14. Germline V gene sequence: CDR1 LNHDA, CDR2 SQIVND (reference sequence). The CDR3 contains 18 residues. The CDR3 loop reads CASSLNPDRVAPNEKLFF. CDR3 nucleotide sequence: TGTGCCAGTAGTCTTAATCCGGACAGGGTTGCTCCTAATGAAAAACTGTTTTTT.

The chain links TRBV29-1 to TRBJ1-1; 11 bases map to TRBD1. This CDR3 is 15 amino acids long. V was clipped by 6 bases and J by 0 bases; unmatched bases: 6. Germline CDR1 reads SQVTM; CDR2 reads ANQGSEA. The CDR3 DNA reads as TGCAGCGTAGCCGGGACAGGGGGGATGAACACTGAAGCTTTCTTT. Translated: CSVAGTGGMNTEAFF.

The chain employs TRBV5-4 and TRBJ1-2; possibly TRBD1 for D (5 bases). The CDR3 runs to 14 residues. From germline, CDR1 is SGHNT and CDR2 YYREEE (reference sequence). The V gene lost 4 bases and the J gene lost 4 bases, with 14 bases spanning the gap. The DNA for the CDR3 is TGTGCCAGCAGCCTGGGGGAGGGTGGCTATGGCTACACCTTC. Encoded protein: CASSLGEGGYGYTF.

The J gene is TRBJ2-7, the V gene TRBV9; 8 bases map to TRBD2. The CDR3 has 15 amino acids. The ends lost 4 bases at V and 9 bases at J; junction bases unmatched: 15. From germline, CDR1 is SGDLS and CDR2 YYNGEE. This CDR3 is CASSSTGTSGGTQYF. In DNA form, the CDR3 reads TGTGCCAGCAGCTCCACCGGGACTAGTGGGGGGACGCAGTACTTC.

The rearrangement links TRBV12-5 to TRBJ2-3; D not certain. The CDR3 is 14 residues long. Trimming removed 0 bases from V and 1 base from J, with 5 bases in between. Germline assignment: CDR1 LGHNT and CDR2 FRNRAP. The CDR3, as DNA: TGTGCTAGTGGTTTGGTACTCCGCACAGATACGCAGTATTTT. It specifies CASGLVLRTDTQYF.

This clone was picked up a small number of times. This chain uses TRBV4-1 with TRBJ2-2, with 9 nucleotides matching TRBD2. Unmatched junction bases numbered 2, after V lost 1 base and J lost 8 bases. CDR3 size: 14 residues. In germline, CDR1 is MGHRA, CDR2 YSYEKL. The CDR3 protein is CASSQALAGGELFF. CDR3 nucleotide sequence: TGCGCCAGCAGCCAAGCGCTAGCGGGAGGGGAGCTGTTTTTT.

The chain combines TRBV5-1 with TRBJ2-5; TRBD2 is a possible D gene (6 bases). V dropped 0 bases and J dropped 5 bases, with 17 bases sitting between them. Per the germline V gene, CDR1 is SGHRS and CDR2 is YFSETQ. The CDR3 is made up of 16 amino acids. Written as DNA, the CDR3 is TGCGCCAGCAGCTTGGATGCCGGGAGCCCATACGAGACCCAGTACTTC. It specifies CASSLDAGSPYETQYF. The complete variable domain, with remaining parts taken from reference TRBV5-1 and TRBJ2-5, reads KAGVTQTPRYLIKTRGQQVTLSCSPISGHRSVSWYQQTPGQGLQFLFEYFSETQRNKGNFPGRFSGRQFSNSRSEMNVSTLELGDSALYLCASSLDAGSPYETQYFGPGTRLLVL.

DNA for the CDR3: TGCAGCGTTGAGCCGACAGACAATGAGCAGTTCTTC. As protein: CSVEPTDNEQFF. The chain combines TRBV29-1 with TRBJ2-1; possible D gene TRBD1, 5 bases. Deletions cut 3 bases from V and 5 bases from J, with 8 bases between. Germline values: CDR1 SQVTM, CDR2 ANQGSEA. There are 12 residues in the CDR3.

V and J are TRBV5-6 and TRBJ1-1; the D is unclear. V lost 0 bases, J lost 0 bases, and 9 bases lay in between. The CDR3 extends over 15 amino acids. Germline values: CDR1 SGHDT, CDR2 YYEEEE. CDR3 amino acids: CASSLEAGLNTEAFF. CDR3 bases: TGTGCCAGCAGCTTGGAGGCAGGACTGAACACTGAAGCTTTCTTT.

This clone was seen only once. The chain joins TRBV6-6 to TRBJ1-5; D is undetermined. The V end was cut by 8 bases, the J end by 8 bases, with 10 bases between. The CDR3 extends over 11 amino acids. Germline V gives CDR1 MNHNY, CDR2 SVGAGI (reference sequence). The CDR3 sequence is CASRGIEPQHF. The CDR3 region has the DNA TGTGCCAGCCGAGGGATTGAGCCCCAGCATTTT.